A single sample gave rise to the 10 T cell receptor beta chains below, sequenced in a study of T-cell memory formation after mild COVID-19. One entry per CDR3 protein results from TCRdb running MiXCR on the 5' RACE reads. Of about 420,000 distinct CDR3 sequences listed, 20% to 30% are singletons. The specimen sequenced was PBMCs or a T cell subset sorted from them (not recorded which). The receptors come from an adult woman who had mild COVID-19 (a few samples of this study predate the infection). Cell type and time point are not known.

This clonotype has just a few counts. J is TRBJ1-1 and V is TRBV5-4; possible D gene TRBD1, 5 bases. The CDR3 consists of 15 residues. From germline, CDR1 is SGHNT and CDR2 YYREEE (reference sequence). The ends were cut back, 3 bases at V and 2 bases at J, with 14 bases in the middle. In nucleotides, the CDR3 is TGTGCCAGCAGCTCTAGGCGGGACGGCAACACTGAAGCTTTCTTT. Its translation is CASSSRRDGNTEAFF.

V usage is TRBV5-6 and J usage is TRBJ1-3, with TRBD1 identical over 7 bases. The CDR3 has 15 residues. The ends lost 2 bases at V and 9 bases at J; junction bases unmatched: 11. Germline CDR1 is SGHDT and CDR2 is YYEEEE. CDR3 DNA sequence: TGTGCCAGCAGCTTCCGGGACAGCCTTTCATCCACCATATATTTT. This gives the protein CASSFRDSLSSTIYF.

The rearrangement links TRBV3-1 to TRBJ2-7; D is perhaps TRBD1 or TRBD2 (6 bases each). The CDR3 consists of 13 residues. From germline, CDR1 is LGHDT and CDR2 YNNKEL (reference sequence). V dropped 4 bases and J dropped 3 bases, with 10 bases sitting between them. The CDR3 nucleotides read TGTGCCAGCAGCCGGGGGGCCATCTACGAGCAGTACTTC. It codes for CASSRGAIYEQYF.

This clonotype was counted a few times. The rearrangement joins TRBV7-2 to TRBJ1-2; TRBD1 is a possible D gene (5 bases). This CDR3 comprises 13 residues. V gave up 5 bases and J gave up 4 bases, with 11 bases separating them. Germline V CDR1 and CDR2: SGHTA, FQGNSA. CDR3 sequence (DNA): TGTGCCAGCAGCAGGACGGGGACCTATGGCTACACCTTC. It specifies CASSRTGTYGYTF.

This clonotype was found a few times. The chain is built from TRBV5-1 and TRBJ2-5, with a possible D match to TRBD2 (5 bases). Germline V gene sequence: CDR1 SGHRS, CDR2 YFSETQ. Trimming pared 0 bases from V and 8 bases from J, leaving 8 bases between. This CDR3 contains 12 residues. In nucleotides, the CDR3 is TGCGCCAGCAGCTTGGATGGGAGAACCCAGTACTTC. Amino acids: CASSLDGRTQYF.

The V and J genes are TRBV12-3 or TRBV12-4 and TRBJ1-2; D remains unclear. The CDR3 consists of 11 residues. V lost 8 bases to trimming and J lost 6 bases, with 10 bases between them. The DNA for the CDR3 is TGTGCCAGCTATGGGCCGGATGGCTACACCTTC. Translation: CASYGPDGYTF.

This CDR3 reads CASSPDRGWYEQYF. CDR3 in DNA: TGTGCCAGCTCACCCGACAGGGGATGGTACGAGCAGTACTTC. The V and J genes are TRBV18 and TRBJ2-7; 8 bases are shared with TRBD1. This CDR3 has 14 residues. Germline V gene sequence: CDR1 KGHSH, CDR2 LQKENI. Trimming cost V 3 bases and J 4 bases; bases outside gene matches: 5.

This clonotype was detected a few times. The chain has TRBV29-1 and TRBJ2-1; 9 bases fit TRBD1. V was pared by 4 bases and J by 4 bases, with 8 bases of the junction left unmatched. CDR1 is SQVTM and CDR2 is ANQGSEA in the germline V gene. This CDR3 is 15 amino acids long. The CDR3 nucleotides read TGCAGCGTTGGAGGACAGGGGATGTTGTACAATGAGCAGTTCTTC. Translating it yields CSVGGQGMLYNEQFF.

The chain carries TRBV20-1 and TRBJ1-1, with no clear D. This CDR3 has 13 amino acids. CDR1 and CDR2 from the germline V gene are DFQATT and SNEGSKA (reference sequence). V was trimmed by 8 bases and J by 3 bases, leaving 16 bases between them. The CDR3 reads CSPTPGLDTEAFF. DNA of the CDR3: TGCAGTCCTACCCCGGGGTTGGACACTGAAGCTTTCTTT.

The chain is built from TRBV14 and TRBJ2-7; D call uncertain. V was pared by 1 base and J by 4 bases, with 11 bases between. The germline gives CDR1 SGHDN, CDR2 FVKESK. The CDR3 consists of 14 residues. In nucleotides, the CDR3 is TGTGCCAGCAGCCAAGGGGGTCCCCCGTACGAGCAGTACTTC. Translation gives CASSQGGPPYEQYF.